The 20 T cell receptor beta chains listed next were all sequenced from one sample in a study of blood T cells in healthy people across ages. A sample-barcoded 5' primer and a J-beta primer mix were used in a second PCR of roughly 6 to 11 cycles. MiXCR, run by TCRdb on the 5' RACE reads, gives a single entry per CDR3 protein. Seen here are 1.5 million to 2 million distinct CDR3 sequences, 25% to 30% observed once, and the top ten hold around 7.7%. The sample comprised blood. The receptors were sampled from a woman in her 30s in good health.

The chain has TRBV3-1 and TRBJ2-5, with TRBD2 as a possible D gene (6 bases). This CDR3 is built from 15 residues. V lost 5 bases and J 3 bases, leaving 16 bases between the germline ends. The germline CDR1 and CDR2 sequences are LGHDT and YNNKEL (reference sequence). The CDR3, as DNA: TGTGCCAGCAGCTCCCGACGGAGGGCGGAAGAGACCCAGTACTTC. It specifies CASSSRRRAEETQYF.

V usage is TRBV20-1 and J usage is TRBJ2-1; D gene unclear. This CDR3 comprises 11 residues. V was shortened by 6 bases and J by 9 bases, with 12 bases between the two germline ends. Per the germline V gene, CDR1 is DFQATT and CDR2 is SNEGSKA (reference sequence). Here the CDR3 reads CSAQTPREQFF. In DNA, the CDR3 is TGCAGTGCCCAGACCCCTCGTGAGCAGTTCTTC.

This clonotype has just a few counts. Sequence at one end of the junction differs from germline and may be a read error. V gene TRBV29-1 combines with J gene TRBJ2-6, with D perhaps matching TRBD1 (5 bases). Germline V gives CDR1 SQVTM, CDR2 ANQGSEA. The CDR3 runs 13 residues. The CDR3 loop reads CSVAPSGANVRTF. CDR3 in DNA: TGCAGCGTCGCCCCTTCTGGGGCCAACGTCCGGACTTTC.

CDR3 sequence (DNA): TGTGCCAGCAGTGAAGGGTTCGGGGGGGCGTCTAATGAGCAGTTCTTC. It specifies CASSEGFGGASNEQFF. V gene TRBV6-1 combines with J gene TRBJ2-1; TRBD2 aligns across 8 bases. Germline CDR1 and CDR2: MNHNS and SASEGT. The CDR3 is made up of 16 amino acids. V lost 1 base and J lost 7; bases outside the gene matches: 9.

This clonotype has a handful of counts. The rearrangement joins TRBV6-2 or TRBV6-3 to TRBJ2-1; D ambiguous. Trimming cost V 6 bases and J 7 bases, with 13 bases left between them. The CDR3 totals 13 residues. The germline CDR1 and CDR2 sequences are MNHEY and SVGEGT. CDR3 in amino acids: CASSYPPLNEQFF. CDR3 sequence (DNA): TGTGCCAGCAGCTACCCCCCTCTTAATGAGCAGTTCTTC.

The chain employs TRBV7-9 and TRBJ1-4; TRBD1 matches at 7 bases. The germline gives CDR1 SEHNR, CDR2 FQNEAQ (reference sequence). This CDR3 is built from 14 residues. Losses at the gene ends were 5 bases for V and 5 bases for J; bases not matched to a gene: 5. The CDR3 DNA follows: TGTGCCAGCAGCCGGGACAGACAGAATGAAAAACTGTTTTTT. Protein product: CASSRDRQNEKLFF. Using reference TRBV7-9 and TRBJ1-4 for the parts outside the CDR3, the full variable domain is DTGVSQNPRHKITKRGQNVTFRCDPISEHNRLYWYRQTLGQGPEFLTYFQNEAQLEKSRLLSDRFSAERPKGSFSTLEIQRTEQGDSAMYLCASSRDRQNEKLFFGSGTQLSVL.

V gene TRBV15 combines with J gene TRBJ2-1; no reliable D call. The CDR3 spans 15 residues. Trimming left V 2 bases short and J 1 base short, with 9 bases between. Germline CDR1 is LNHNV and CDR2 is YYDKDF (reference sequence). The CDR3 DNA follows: TGTGCCACCAGCAGAAACTTAGGGTCCTACAATGAGCAGTTCTTC. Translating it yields CATSRNLGSYNEQFF.

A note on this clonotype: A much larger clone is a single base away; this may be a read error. In DNA form, the CDR3 reads TGTGCCAGCAGCCGACCTAGCGAGGGCGATTCCTACAATGAGCAGTTCTTC. Its protein is CASSRPSEGDSYNEQFF. The chain joins TRBV4-2 to TRBJ2-1; possible D gene TRBD2, 6 bases. Trimming removed 4 bases at V and 1 base at J, with 17 bases between. The CDR3 length is 17 residues. Per the germline V gene, CDR1 is LGHNA and CDR2 is YNFKEQ.

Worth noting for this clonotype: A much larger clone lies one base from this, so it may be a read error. CDR3 coding DNA: TGTGTCAGCAGAGGGACTAGCGGAATGGAGACCCAGTACTTC. It yields the protein CVSRGTSGMETQYF. The V call is TRBV28, the J call TRBJ2-7, with 11 bases that match TRBD2. The J call may be mistaken, given a closer DNA end match to TRBJ2-5. The germline gives CDR1 MDHEN, CDR2 SYDVKM. CDR3 length: 14 amino acids.

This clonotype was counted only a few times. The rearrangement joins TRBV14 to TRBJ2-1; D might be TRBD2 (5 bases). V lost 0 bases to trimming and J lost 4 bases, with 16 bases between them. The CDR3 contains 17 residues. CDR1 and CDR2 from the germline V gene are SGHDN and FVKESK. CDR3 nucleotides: TGTGCCAGCAGCCAAGAAGCCGTACTAGTCCCTTACAATGAGCAGTTCTTC. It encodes CASSQEAVLVPYNEQFF.

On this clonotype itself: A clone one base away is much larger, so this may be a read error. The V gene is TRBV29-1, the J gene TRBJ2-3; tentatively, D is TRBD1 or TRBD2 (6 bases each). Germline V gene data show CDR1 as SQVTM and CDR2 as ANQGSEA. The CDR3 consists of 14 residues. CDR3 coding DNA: TGCGGCGCTCGGGGGCTATCCAGCACAGATACGCAGTATTTT. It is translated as CGARGLSSTDTQYF.

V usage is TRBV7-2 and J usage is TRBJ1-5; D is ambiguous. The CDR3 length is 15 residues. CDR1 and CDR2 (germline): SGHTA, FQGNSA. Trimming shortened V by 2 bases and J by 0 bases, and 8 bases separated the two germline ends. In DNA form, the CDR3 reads TGTGCCAGCAGCTTAAATGTATATAGCAATCAGCCCCAGCATTTT. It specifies CASSLNVYSNQPQHF.

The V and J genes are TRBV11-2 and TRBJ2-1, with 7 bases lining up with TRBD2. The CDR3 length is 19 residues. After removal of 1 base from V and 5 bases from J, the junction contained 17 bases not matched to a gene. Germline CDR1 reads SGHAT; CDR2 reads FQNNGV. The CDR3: CASSLVAAGRGLYNNEQFF. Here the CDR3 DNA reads TGTGCCAGCAGCTTAGTTGCGGCGGGGAGGGGCCTGTATAACAATGAGCAGTTCTTC.

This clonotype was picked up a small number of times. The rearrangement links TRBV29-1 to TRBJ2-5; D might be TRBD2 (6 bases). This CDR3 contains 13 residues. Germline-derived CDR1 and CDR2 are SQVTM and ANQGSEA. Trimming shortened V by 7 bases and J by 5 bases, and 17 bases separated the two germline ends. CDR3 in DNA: TGCAGCGCCGGAGGGCTCCCGAGGGAGACCCAGTACTTC. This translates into CSAGGLPRETQYF. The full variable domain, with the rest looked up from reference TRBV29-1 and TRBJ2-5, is SAVISQKPSRDICQRGTSLTIQCQVDSQVTMMFWYRQQPGQSLTLIATANQGSEATYESGFVIDKFPISRPNLTFSTLTVSNMSPEDSSIYLCSAGGLPRETQYFGPGTRLLVL.

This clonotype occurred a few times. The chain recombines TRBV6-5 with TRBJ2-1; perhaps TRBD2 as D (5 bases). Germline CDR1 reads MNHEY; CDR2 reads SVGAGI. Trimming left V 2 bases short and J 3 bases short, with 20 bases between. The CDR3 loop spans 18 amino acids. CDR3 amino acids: CASSYKGWTQKFYNEQFF. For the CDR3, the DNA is TGTGCCAGCAGTTACAAGGGTTGGACTCAGAAGTTCTACAATGAGCAGTTCTTC.

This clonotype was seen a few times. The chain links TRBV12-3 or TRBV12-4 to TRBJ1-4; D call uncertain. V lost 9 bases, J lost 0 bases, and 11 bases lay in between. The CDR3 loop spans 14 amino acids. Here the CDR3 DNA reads TGTGCCAGTACCTCAGATGCAACTAATGAAAAACTGTTTTTT. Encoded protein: CASTSDATNEKLFF.

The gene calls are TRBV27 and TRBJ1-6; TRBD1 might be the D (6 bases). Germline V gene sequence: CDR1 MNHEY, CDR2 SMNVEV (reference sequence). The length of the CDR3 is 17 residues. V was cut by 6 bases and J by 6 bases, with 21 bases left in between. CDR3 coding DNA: TGTGCCAGCAGCCGAGATCGTGGACAGAGGATTAATTCACCCCTCCACTTT. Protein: CASSRDRGQRINSPLHF.

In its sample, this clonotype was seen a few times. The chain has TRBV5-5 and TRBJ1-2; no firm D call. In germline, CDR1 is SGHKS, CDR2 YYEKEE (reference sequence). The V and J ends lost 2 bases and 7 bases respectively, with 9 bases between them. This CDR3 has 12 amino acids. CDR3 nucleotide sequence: TGTGCCAGCAGCTTAGATGCGGGTGGCTACACCTTC. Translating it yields CASSLDAGGYTF.

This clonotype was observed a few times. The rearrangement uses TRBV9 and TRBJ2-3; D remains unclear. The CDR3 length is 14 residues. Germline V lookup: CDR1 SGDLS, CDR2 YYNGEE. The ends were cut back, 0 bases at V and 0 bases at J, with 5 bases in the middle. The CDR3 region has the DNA TGTGCCAGCAGCGTAGAGGTTAGCACAGATACGCAGTATTTT. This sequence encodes CASSVEVSTDTQYF.

In DNA form, the CDR3 reads TGTGCCAGCAGCCAAAGACAGGGGGGGCTTAGCAATCAGCCCCAGCATTTT. Protein: CASSQRQGGLSNQPQHF. The chain is built from TRBV3-1 and TRBJ1-5, with TRBD1 matching over 9 bases. The trim removed 2 bases at V and 0 bases at J, leaving 5 bases unmatched. The germline gives CDR1 LGHDT, CDR2 YNNKEL (reference sequence). The CDR3 is made up of 17 amino acids. The full variable domain, its missing parts supplied by reference TRBV3-1 and TRBJ1-5, is DTAVSQTPKYLVTQMGNDKSIKCEQNLGHDTMYWYKQDSKKFLKIMFSYNNKELIINETVPNRFSPKSPDKAHLNLHINSLELGDSAVYFCASSQRQGGLSNQPQHFGDGTRLSIL.